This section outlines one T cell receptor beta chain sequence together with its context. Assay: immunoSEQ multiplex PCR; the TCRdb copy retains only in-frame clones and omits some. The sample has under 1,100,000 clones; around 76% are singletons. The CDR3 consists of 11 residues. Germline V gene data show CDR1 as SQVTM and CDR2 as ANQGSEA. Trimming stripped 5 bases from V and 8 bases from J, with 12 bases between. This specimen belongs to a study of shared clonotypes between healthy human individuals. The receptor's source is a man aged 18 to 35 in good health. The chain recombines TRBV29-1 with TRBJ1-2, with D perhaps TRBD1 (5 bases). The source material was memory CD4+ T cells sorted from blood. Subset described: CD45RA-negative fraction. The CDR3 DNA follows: TGCAGCGTTTTCGGGGCAGACGGCTACACCTTC. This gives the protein CSVFGADGYTF. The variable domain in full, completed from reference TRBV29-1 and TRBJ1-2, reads SAVISQKPSRDICQRGTSLTIQCQVDSQVTMMFWYRQQPGQSLTLIATANQGSEATYESGFVIDKFPISRPNLTFSTLTVSNMSPEDSSIYLCSVFGADGYTFGSGTRLTVV.